Detailed here is one TCR beta chain. What it binds is not known. The data derive from a study of shared clonotypes between healthy human individuals. The overall study: CD4 naive cells filled three plates per donor, CD4 memory three, CD8 naive two and CD8 memory one. Study-wide findings and caveats: Between a handful of donors, naive CD4 clonotypes were shared at a level of about 5%.

The V gene's germline CDR1 is ENHRY and CDR2 SYGVKD. V lost 4 bases and J lost 4; bases outside the gene matches: 10. The CDR3 extends over 17 amino acids. Assay: immunoSEQ multiplex PCR; the TCRdb copy retains only in-frame clones and omits some. The data hold 660,000 or so clones, with 96% observed a single time. The naive CD8 fraction comprised CD45RO-negative cells positively selected for CCR7 and excluded terminally differentiated effector memory CD45RA+ cells. The receptor comes from a woman in her 30s in good health. Specimen: naive CD8+ T cells sorted from blood. The chain uses TRBV10-3 and TRBJ2-2, with 9 bases identical to TRBD2. CDR3: CAISAPAGGSSTGELFF. CDR3 bases: TGTGCCATCAGTGCACCAGCGGGAGGTTCGAGCACCGGGGAGCTGTTTTTT.